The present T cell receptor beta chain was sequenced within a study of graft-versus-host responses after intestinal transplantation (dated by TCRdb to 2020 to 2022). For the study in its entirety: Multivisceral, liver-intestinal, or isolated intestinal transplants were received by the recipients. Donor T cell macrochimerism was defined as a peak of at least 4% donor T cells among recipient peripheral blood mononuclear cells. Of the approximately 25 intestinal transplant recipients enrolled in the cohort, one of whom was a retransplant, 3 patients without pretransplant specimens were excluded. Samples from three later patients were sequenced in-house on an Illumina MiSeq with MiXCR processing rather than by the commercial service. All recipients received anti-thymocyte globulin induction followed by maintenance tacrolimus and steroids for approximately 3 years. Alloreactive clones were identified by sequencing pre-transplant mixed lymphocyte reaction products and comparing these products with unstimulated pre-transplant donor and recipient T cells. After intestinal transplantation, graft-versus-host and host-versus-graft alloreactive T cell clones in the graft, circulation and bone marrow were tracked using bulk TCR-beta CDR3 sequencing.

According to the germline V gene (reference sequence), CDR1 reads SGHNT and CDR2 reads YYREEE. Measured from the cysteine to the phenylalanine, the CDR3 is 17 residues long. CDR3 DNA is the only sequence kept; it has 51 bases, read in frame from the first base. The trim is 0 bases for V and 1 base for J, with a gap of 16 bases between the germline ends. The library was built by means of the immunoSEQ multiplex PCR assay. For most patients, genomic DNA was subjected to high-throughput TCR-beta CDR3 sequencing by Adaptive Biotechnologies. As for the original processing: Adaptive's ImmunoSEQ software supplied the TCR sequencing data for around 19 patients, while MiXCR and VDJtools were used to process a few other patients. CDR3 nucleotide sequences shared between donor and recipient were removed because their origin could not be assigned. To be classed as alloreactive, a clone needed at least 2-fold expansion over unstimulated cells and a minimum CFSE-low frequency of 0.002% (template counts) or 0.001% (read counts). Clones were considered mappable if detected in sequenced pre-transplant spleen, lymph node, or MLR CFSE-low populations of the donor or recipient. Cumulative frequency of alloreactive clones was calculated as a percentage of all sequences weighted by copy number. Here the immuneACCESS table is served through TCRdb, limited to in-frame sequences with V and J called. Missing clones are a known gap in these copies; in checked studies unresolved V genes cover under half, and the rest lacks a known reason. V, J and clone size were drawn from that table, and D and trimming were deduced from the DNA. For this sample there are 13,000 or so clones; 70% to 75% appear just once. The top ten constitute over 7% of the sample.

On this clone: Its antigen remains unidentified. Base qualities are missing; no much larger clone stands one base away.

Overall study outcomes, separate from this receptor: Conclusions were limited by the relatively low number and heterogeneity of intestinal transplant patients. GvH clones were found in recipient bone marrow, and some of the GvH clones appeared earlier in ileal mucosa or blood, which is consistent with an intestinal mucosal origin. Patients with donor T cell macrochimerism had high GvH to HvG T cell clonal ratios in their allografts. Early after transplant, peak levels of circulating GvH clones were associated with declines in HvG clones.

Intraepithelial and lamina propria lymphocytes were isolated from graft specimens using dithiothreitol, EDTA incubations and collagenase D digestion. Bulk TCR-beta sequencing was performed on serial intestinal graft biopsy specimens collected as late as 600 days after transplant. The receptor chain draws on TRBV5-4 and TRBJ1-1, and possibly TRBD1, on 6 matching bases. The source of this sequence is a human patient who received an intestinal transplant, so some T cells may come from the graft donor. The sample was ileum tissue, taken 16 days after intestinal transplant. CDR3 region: CASSLGGGGQANTEAFF. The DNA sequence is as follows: TGTGCCAGCAGCTTGGGAGGCGGGGGGCAGGCGAACACTGAAGCTTTCTTT.